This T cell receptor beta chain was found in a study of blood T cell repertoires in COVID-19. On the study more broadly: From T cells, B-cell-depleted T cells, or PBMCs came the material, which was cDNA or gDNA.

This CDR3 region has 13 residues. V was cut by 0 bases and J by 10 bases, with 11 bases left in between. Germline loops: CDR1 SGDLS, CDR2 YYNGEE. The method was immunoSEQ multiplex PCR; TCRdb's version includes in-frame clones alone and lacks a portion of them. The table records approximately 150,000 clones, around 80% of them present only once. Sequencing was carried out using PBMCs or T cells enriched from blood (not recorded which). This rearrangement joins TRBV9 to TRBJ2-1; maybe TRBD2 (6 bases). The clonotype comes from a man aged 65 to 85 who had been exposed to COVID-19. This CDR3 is CASSVASGREQFF. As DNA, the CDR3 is TGTGCCAGCAGCGTAGCTTCAGGGAGGGAGCAGTTCTTC.